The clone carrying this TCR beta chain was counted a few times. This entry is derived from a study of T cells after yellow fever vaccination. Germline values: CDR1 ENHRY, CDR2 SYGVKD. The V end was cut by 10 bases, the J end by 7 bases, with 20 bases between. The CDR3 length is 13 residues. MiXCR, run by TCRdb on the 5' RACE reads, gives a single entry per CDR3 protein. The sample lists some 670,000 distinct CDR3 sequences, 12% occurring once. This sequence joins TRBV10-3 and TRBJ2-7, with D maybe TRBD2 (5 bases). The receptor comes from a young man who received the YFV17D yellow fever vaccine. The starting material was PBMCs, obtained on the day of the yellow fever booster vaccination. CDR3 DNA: TGTGCCAGTACACCGGACTGGTTGGGGGAGCAGTACTTC. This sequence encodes CASTPDWLGEQYF.